The 10 T cell receptor beta chains reported below all come from one sample, sequenced in a study of beta chain features in type 1 diabetes. Reverse transcription of all isolated RNA meant that expressed TCRB transcripts were sequenced. Libraries were prepared by immunoSEQ multiplex PCR; TCRdb keeps only in-frame clonotypes and omits some of them. Of 250,000 to 350,000 clones listed, less than 15% are singletons. The sample comprised central memory CD4+ T cells from blood. These receptors all stem from a man aged 30 to 39 in good health.

The chain is built from TRBV6-5 and TRBJ1-2, with a weak D call TRBD1 (6 bases). CDR3 length: 14 residues. With 0 bases removed from V and 6 bases from J, the gap between germline ends came to 11 bases. The germline gives CDR1 MNHEY, CDR2 SVGAGI. Written as DNA, the CDR3 is TGTGCCAGCAGTTACTCGGACAGTCCCAATGGCTACACCTTC. Translation: CASSYSDSPNGYTF.

This rearrangement joins TRBV27 to TRBJ2-2; D is possibly TRBD1 (6 bases). Germline V gene sequence: CDR1 MNHEY, CDR2 SMNVEV (reference sequence). Trimming took 10 bases from V and 2 from J, leaving 11 bases between them. This CDR3 contains 13 residues. In nucleotides, the CDR3 is TGTGCCACCAGGGACATTAACACCGGGGAGCTGTTTTTT. This sequence encodes CATRDINTGELFF.

The rearrangement joins TRBV2 to TRBJ2-3; perhaps TRBD2 as D (6 bases). V dropped 8 bases and J dropped 5 bases, with 11 bases sitting between them. Germline V CDR1 and CDR2: SNHLY, FYNNEI. The CDR3 extends over 12 amino acids. The CDR3 region has the DNA TGTGCCAGCGCCCTTAGCGGAGATACGCAGTATTTT. This encodes CASALSGDTQYF.

This clone has more than one count but fewer than ten. The rearrangement joins TRBV14 to TRBJ1-2; no definite D call. The CDR3 contains 15 residues. V lost 4 bases, J lost 0 bases, and 12 bases lay in between. Germline loops: CDR1 SGHDN, CDR2 FVKESK. The DNA for the CDR3 is TGTGCCAGCAGCCGAAACAGCCGCCCTAACTATGGCTACACCTTC. This sequence encodes CASSRNSRPNYGYTF.

This clone was observed at least ten times. The same CDR3 is also encoded by other DNA sequences in this sample. The J gene is TRBJ2-2, the V gene TRBV5-1, with 10 bases that match TRBD1. CDR3 length: 15 amino acids. The V segment lost 4 bases and the J segment 5 bases; nucleotides outside the gene matches: 5. Germline V gene sequence: CDR1 SGHRS, CDR2 YFSETQ. CDR3 protein: CASSGGQGPTGELFF. The CDR3 DNA reads TGCGCCAGCAGCGGGGGACAGGGGCCTACCGGGGAGCTGTTTTTT.

V gene TRBV30 combines with J gene TRBJ2-1; 8 bases fit TRBD2. Germline lookup yields CDR1 GTSNPN and CDR2 SVGIG (reference sequence). This CDR3 has 15 amino acids. The ends lost 0 bases at V and 10 bases at J; junction bases unmatched: 11. The CDR3 region has the DNA TGTGCCTGGAGTGTAATCGGGGGGGGTCTTCTCGAGCAGTTCTTC. Protein: CAWSVIGGGLLEQFF.

The CDR3 bases are TGTGCCAGCAGCCCCCTGTCGGGGTATGGCTACACCTTC. This translates into CASSPLSGYGYTF. The chain joins TRBV7-8 to TRBJ1-2; no reliable D call. This CDR3 spans 13 amino acids. Trimming stripped 5 bases from V and 5 bases from J, with 12 bases between. Germline lookup yields CDR1 SGHVS and CDR2 FQNEAQ.

This chain links TRBV5-1 with TRBJ1-1; D may be TRBD1 (5 bases). This CDR3 has 14 amino acids. CDR1 and CDR2 from the germline V gene are SGHRS and YFSETQ. V was shortened by 3 bases and J by 4 bases, with 13 bases between the two germline ends. The CDR3 DNA reads as TGCGCCAGCAGCTCCCAGGGTTTATCCACTGAAGCTTTCTTT. Its translation is CASSSQGLSTEAFF. Variable domain in full (rest from reference TRBV5-1 and TRBJ1-1): KAGVTQTPRYLIKTRGQQVTLSCSPISGHRSVSWYQQTPGQGLQFLFEYFSETQRNKGNFPGRFSGRQFSNSRSEMNVSTLELGDSALYLCASSSQGLSTEAFFGQGTRLTVV.

This chain links TRBV4-1 with TRBJ2-5; D possibly matches TRBD1 or TRBD2 (5 bases each). V lost 1 base and J lost 4, with 13 bases in between. The length of the CDR3 is 15 residues. Germline assignment: CDR1 MGHRA and CDR2 YSYEKL. In DNA form, the CDR3 reads TGCGCCAGCAGCCAAGTTCTAGCCAGGGCAGAGACCCAGTACTTC. It encodes CASSQVLARAETQYF.

The chain couples TRBV30 to TRBJ1-3, with a possible D match to TRBD1 (5 bases). V was trimmed by 3 bases and J by 0 bases, leaving 15 bases between them. The length of the CDR3 is 16 residues. CDR1 GTSNPN and CDR2 SVGIG come from the germline V gene (reference sequence). The CDR3 reads CAWSGFAGTSGNTIYF. The CDR3 DNA reads as TGTGCCTGGAGCGGCTTCGCGGGGACCTCTGGAAACACCATATATTTT.